One TCR beta chain is described in this entry. Its antigen is currently unknown. Data came from immunoSEQ multiplex PCR; TCRdb stores just in-frame clones and leaves some out. The sample carries 90,000 to 120,000 clones, 70% to 90% recorded once. The sample comes from a study of T cell responses to AZD1222 COVID-19 vaccine. The length of the CDR3 is 14 residues. V was shortened by 5 bases and J by 1 base, with 12 bases between the two germline ends. Germline values: CDR1 LNHDA, CDR2 SQIVND (reference sequence). Study results and caveats: The study found vaccine-associated CD4 TCRs spanning spike, dominant at 160-218 and 743-854. Repertoire samples came only from after the peak T cell response. Increases in Spike-specific TCR breadth and depth were seen after two AZD1222 doses. Among those given AZD1222, only five or six were seropositive at baseline.

The source of this sequence is an adult who received the AZD1222 COVID-19 vaccine. Sequencing was performed on peripheral blood, taken 28 days after the second AZD1222 dose. The chain combines TRBV19 with TRBJ2-7; TRBD1 might be the D (6 bases). The CDR3: CASSLGQGSYEQYF. The CDR3 DNA reads TGTGCCAGTAGTTTAGGGCAGGGGTCCTACGAGCAGTACTTC.